This T cell receptor beta chain was sequenced in a study of a mutant IDH1 vaccine in newly diagnosed glioma. Turning to the study itself: Patients in the study were vaccinated eight times, receiving shots in weeks 1, 3, 5, 7, 11, 15, 19 and 23. Radiotherapy, temozolomide, or both had been given previously, and both were given to most.

V shed 3 bases and J shed 8 bases, with 22 bases lying between them. This CDR3 spans 17 amino acids. Germline CDR1 is MGHRA and CDR2 is YSYEKL. Time point denoted: week 23, last vaccination. In the vaccine, a single dose held 300 ug of the mutant IDH1 20-mer peptide, along with topical imiquimod. Donors harbored newly found WHO grade 3 or 4 IDH1-mutant, ATRX-lost astrocytomas. TCRdb's copy holds only in-frame clones and misses some; the assay was immunoSEQ multiplex PCR. The sample records just under 45,000 clones, about 91% being singletons. As for this clone: No antigen is known for it.

Whole-study results and caveats: Pseudoprogression seemed unrelated to changes in top peripheral T cell clonotypes.

V gene TRBV4-1 combines with J gene TRBJ1-4; the D gene is possibly TRBD1 (5 bases). The material sequenced was PBMCs, taken from a glioma patient whose treatment included an IDH1 peptide vaccine. The receptor comes from a man aged 50 or older with glioma. CDR3 sequence: CASSHGPGRTKGEKLFF. The CDR3 region has the DNA TGCGCCAGCAGCCATGGACCGGGACGGACTAAGGGGGAAAAACTGTTTTTT.